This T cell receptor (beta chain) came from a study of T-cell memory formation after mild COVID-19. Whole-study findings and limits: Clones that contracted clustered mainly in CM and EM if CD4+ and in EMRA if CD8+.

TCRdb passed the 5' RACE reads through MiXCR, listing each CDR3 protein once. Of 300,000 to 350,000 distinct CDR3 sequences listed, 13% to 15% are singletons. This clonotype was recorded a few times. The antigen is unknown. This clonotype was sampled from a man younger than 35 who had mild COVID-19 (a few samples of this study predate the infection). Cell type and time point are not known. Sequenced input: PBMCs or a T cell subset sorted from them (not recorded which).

This chain's CDR3 is CASNKVIGAHTEAFF. The CDR3 DNA follows: TGTGCCAGCAACAAAGTAATAGGGGCCCACACTGAAGCTTTCTTT. The chain links TRBV21-1 to TRBJ1-1. TRBV21-1 is given as a pseudogene. CDR3 length: 15 residues.